Listed below are T cell receptor beta chains from one sample, sequenced in a study of CD8+ T cells in alopecia areata. Sequencing was performed with immunoSEQ multiplex PCR; in TCRdb, only in-frame clones are kept and a portion is missing. Among about 180,000 clones, just under 60% were seen once, and the ten largest hold roughly 15%. The sample in question was CD4+ T cells sorted from blood, obtained at week 0. The receptors derive from a human donor with alopecia areata. CDR3s include the opening cysteine and the closing phenylalanine or tryptophan. A D gene is named only where the DNA matches it firmly. Not every row has a clone size; where given, it reads once, few, many or a size class.

V: TRBV7-2
size: NA
J: TRBJ1-2
D: TRBD1
DNA: TGTGCCAGCAGCTTATGGCAGGGGGCGCACTGGTGCTACACCTTC
CDR3: CASSLWQGAHWCYTF

V: TRBV11-2
size: NA
J: TRBJ2-4
D: NA
DNA: TGTGCCAGCAGCTTAGTGATGGGAAACATTCAGTACTTC
CDR3: CASSLVMGNIQYF

V: TRBV10-3
size: NA
J: TRBJ2-7
D: NA
DNA: TGTGCCATCAGTGAGTCCGTTCCCCACGAGCAGTACTTC
CDR3: CAISESVPHEQYF

V: TRBV10-2
size: NA
J: TRBJ2-7
D: NA
DNA: TGCGCCAGCAAACTTTCGTCCCTCTACGAGCAGTACTTC
CDR3: CASKLSSLYEQYF

V: TRBV6-1
size: few
J: TRBJ1-5
D: TRBD1
DNA: TGTGCCAGCAGTTGGACAGGGGGCGTTCAGCCCCAGCATTTT
CDR3: CASSWTGGVQPQHF

V: TRBV6-5
size: NA
J: TRBJ2-5
D: NA
DNA: TGTGCCAGCAGCCACCAAGAGACCCAGTACTTC
CDR3: CASSHQETQYF

V: TRBV29-1
size: NA
J: TRBJ1-3
D: NA
DNA: TGCAGCGTTGTCGGGTTTAGGGCCATATATTTT
CDR3: CSVVGFRAIYF

V: TRBV4-1
size: NA
J: TRBJ1-2
D: NA
DNA: TGCGCCAGCAGCCAAGACCCGGCGTCCTATGGCTACACCTTC
CDR3: CASSQDPASYGYTF

V: TRBV2
size: NA
J: TRBJ1-5
D: NA
DNA: TGTGCCAGCAGGGGGGGAATTACAGCAGACCATCAGCCCCAGCATTTT
CDR3: CASRGGITADHQPQHF

V: TRBV6-1
size: NA
J: TRBJ2-7
D: NA
DNA: TGTGCCAGCAGTGAAGTCTCTGGAGGAACCTACGAGCAGTACTTC
CDR3: CASSEVSGGTYEQYF

V: TRBV29-1
size: NA
J: TRBJ1-6
D: TRBD1
DNA: TGCAGCGTCCGGACAGGAGACTATAATTCACCCCTCCACTTT
CDR3: CSVRTGDYNSPLHF

V: TRBV6-5
size: few
J: TRBJ2-3
D: NA
DNA: TGTGCCAGCAGTTACCCGACGGGAGGGGGCGCGGATACGCAGTATTTT
CDR3: CASSYPTGGGADTQYF

V: TRBV30
size: NA
J: TRBJ1-5
D: TRBD1
DNA: TGTGCCTGGAGTGTCTCCCGGGGAGGGGGCGGCAATCAGCCCCAGCATTTT
CDR3: CAWSVSRGGGGNQPQHF

V: TRBV27
size: NA
J: TRBJ2-7
D: NA
DNA: TGTGCCAGCAACTATTGGAGGGGGCAGCAGTACTTC
CDR3: CASNYWRGQQYF

V: TRBV7-9
size: NA
J: TRBJ1-2
D: NA
DNA: TGTGCCAGCAACAAGAACCAGGGCTATGGCTACACCTTC
CDR3: CASNKNQGYGYTF

V: TRBV5-1
size: NA
J: TRBJ2-1
D: TRBD2
DNA: TGCGCCAGCAGCTTGCGGACTAGCCCCAATGAGCAGTTCTTC
CDR3: CASSLRTSPNEQFF

V: TRBV6-6
size: NA
J: TRBJ2-7
D: NA
DNA: TGTGCCAGCGGGGCGTTAGTCTACGAGCAGTACTTC
CDR3: CASGALVYEQYF

V: TRBV14
size: few
J: TRBJ2-1
D: TRBD2
DNA: TGTGCCAGCAGCCAAGCTAGCGGGGCGGCTGGGCAGTTCTTC
CDR3: CASSQASGAAGQFF

V: TRBV27
size: NA
J: TRBJ1-1
D: NA
DNA: TGTGCCAGCAGTTTGCGGGCCCTGAACACTGAAGCTTTCTTT
CDR3: CASSLRALNTEAFF

V: TRBV7-9
size: NA
J: TRBJ2-7
D: NA
DNA: TGTGCCAGCAGCTCCTCGGGATGGGGGAGCTCCTACGAGCAGTACTTC
CDR3: CASSSSGWGSSYEQYF

V: TRBV5-1
size: NA
J: TRBJ2-2
D: NA
DNA: TGCGCCAGCAGAGCCGGGACGACCGGGGAGCTGTTTTTT
CDR3: CASRAGTTGELFF

V: TRBV27
size: NA
J: TRBJ2-6
D: NA
DNA: TGTGCCAGCAGTCCAACCGGGACCCCCCCGTCCGGGGCCAACGTCCTGACTTTC
CDR3: CASSPTGTPPSGANVLTF

V: TRBV27
size: NA
J: TRBJ2-1
D: TRBD2
DNA: TGTGCCAGCAGTTTATCTGCGGGGGTCTCCTACAATGAGCAGTTCTTC
CDR3: CASSLSAGVSYNEQFF

V: TRBV2
size: NA
J: TRBJ1-2
D: NA
DNA: TGTGCCAGCGGGGGGGCCCGAAGTAACTATGGCTACACCTTC
CDR3: CASGGARSNYGYTF

V: TRBV2
size: NA
J: TRBJ2-7
D: NA
DNA: TGTGCCAGCAGTGACAGGGTCCCCTACGAGCAGTACTTC
CDR3: CASSDRVPYEQYF

V: TRBV29-1
size: NA
J: TRBJ2-1
D: NA
DNA: TGCAGCGTTACGACAGGAGGTGCGGGGGAGCAGTTCTTC
CDR3: CSVTTGGAGEQFF

V: TRBV2
size: few
J: TRBJ1-2
D: NA
DNA: TGTGCCAGCAGACCGGACATGTCAGGTGGCTACACCTTC
CDR3: CASRPDMSGGYTF

V: TRBV30
size: NA
J: TRBJ2-1
D: TRBD2
DNA: TGTGCCTGGAGCGTAAGGGCGGGGGGGCACAATGAGCAGTTCTTC
CDR3: CAWSVRAGGHNEQFF